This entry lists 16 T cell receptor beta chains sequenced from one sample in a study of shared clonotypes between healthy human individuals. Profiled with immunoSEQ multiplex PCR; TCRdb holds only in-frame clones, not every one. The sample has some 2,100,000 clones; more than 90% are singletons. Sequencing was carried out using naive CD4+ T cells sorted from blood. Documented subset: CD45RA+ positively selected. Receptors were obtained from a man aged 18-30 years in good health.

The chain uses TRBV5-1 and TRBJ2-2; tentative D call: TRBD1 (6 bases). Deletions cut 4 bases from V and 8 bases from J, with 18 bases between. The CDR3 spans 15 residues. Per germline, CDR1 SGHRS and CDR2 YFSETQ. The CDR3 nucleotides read TGCGCCAGCAGCCGAAAGACAGGCCCAGAAGGGGAGCTGTTTTTT. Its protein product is CASSRKTGPEGELFF.

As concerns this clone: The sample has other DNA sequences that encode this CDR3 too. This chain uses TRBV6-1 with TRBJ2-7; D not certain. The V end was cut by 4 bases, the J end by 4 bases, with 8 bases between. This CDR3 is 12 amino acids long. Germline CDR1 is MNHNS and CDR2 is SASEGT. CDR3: CASSVVGYEQYF. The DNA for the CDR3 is TGTGCCAGCAGTGTAGTTGGATACGAGCAGTACTTC.

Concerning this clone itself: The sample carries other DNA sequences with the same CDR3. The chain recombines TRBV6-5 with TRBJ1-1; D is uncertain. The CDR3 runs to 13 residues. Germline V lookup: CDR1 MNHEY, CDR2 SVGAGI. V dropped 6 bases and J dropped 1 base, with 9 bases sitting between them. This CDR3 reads CASSPPENTEAFF. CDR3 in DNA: TGTGCCAGCAGCCCCCCGGAGAACACTGAAGCTTTCTTT.

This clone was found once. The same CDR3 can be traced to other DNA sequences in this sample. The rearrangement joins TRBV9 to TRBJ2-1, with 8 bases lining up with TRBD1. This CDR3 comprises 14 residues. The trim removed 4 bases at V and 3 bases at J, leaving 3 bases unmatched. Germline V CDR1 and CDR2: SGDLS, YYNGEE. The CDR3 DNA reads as TGTGCCAGCAGCCCAGGACAGGGCTACAATGAGCAGTTCTTC. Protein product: CASSPGQGYNEQFF.

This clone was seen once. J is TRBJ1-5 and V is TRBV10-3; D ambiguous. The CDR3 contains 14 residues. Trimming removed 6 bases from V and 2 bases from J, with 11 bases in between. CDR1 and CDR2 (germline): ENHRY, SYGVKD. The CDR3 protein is CAIRNPGGNQPQHF. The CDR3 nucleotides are TGTGCCATCAGAAACCCCGGGGGCAATCAGCCCCAGCATTTT.

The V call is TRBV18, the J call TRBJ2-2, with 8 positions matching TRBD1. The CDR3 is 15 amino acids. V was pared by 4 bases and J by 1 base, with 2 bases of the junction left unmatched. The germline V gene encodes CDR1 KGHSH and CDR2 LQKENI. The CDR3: CASSQGQENTGELFF. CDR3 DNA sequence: TGTGCCAGCTCACAGGGACAGGAGAACACCGGGGAGCTGTTTTTT.

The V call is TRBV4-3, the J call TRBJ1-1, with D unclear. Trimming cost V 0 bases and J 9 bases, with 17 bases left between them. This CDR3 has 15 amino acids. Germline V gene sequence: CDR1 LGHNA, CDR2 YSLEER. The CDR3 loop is CASSQDHGPGIQAFF. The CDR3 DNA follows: TGCGCCAGCAGCCAAGATCATGGGCCCGGCATCCAAGCTTTCTTT.

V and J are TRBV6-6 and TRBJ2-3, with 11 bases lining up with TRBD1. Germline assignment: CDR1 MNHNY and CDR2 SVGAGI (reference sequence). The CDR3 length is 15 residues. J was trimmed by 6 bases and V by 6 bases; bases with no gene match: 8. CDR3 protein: CASSLGTGGFDTQYF. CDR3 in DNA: TGTGCCAGCAGCCTCGGGACAGGGGGGTTCGATACGCAGTATTTT.

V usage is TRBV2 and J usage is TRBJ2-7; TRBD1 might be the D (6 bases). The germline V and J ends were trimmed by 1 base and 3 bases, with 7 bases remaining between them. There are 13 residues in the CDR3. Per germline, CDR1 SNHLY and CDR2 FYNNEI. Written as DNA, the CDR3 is TGTGCCAGCAGTGAAGAGGGGGACTACGAGCAGTACTTC. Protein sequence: CASSEEGDYEQYF.

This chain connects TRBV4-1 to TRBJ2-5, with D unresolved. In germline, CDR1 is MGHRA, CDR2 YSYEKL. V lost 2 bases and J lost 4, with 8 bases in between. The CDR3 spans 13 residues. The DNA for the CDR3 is TGCGCCAGCAGCCAAAGCAGGAGAGAGACCCAGTACTTC. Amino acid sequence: CASSQSRRETQYF.

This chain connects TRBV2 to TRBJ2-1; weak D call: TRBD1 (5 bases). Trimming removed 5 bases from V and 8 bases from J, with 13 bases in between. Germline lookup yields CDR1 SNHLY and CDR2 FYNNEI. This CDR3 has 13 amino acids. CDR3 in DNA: TGTGCCAGCAGTATTATGTTAGGGGATGAGCAGTTCTTC. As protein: CASSIMLGDEQFF.

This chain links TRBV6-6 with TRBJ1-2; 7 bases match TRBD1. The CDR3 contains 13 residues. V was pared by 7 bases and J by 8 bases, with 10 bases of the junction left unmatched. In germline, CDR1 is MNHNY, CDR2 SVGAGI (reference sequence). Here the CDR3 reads CASTRTLQGGYTF. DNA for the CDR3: TGTGCCAGCACCAGGACCCTACAGGGGGGCTACACCTTC.

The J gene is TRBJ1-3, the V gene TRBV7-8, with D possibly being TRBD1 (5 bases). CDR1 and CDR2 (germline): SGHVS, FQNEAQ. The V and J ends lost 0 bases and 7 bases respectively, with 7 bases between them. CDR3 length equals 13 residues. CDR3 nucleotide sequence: TGTGCCAGCAGCTTAGCGCGGGGGAACACCATATATTTT. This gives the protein CASSLARGNTIYF.

CDR3 nucleotides: TGTGCCAGCAGCTCCCTCACGGACGGTTACAATGAGCAGTTCTTC. It yields the protein CASSSLTDGYNEQFF. The chain has TRBV11-2 and TRBJ2-1; D not certain. CDR1 SGHAT and CDR2 FQNNGV come from the germline V gene. CDR3 length equals 15 residues. The V end lost 4 bases, the J end lost 4 bases, and 14 bases lay between the germline ends.

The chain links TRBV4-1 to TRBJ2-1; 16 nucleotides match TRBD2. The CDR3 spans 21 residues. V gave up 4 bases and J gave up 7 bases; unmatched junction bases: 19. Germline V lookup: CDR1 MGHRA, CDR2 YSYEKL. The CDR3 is CASSPPPGLAGGANTINEQFF. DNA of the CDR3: TGCGCCAGCAGCCCCCCCCCGGGACTAGCGGGGGGGGCTAACACAATAAATGAGCAGTTCTTC.

The CDR3 is CASSGQPNSPLHF. CDR3 coding DNA: TGTGCCAGCAGCGGACAGCCGAATTCACCCCTCCACTTT. This chain links TRBV5-6 with TRBJ1-6; D may be TRBD1 (6 bases). This CDR3 region has 13 residues. Germline lookup yields CDR1 SGHDT and CDR2 YYEEEE. The V end was cut by 4 bases, the J end by 7 bases, with 9 bases between.